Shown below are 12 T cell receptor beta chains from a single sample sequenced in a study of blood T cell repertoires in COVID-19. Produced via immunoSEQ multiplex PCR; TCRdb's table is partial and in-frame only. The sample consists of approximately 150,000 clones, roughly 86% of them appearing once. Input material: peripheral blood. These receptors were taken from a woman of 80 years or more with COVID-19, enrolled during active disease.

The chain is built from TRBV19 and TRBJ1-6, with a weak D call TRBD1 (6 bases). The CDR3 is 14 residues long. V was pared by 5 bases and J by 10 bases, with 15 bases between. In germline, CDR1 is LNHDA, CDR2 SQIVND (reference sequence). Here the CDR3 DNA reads TGTGCCAGTAGTGCATCGGGGGGCGAATCACCCCTCCACTTT. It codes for CASSASGGESPLHF.

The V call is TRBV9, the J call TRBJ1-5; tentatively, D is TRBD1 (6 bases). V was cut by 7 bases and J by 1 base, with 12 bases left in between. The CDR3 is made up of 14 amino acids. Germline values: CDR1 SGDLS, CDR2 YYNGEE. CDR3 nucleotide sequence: TGTGCCAGCGGCGGGACATTGAGCAATCAGCCCCAGCATTTT. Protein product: CASGGTLSNQPQHF.

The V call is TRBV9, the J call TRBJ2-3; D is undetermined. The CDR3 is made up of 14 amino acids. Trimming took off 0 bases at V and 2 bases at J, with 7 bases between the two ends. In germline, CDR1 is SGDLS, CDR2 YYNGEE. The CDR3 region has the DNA TGTGCCAGCAGCGTAGTGGCAATCACAGATACGCAGTATTTT. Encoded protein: CASSVVAITDTQYF.

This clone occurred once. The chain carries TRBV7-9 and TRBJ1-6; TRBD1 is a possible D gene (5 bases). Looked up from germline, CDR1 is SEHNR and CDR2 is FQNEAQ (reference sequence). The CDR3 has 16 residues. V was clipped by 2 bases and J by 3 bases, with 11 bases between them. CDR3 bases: TGTGCCAGCAGCTTACAGGGAAACGGCTATAATTCACCCCTCCACTTT. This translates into CASSLQGNGYNSPLHF.

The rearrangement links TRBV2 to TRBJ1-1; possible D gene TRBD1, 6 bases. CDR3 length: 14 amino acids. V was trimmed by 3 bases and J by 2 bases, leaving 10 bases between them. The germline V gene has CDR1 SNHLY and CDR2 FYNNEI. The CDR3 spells CASSDGRGNTEAFF. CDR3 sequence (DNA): TGTGCCAGCAGTGACGGCAGGGGTAACACTGAAGCTTTCTTT.

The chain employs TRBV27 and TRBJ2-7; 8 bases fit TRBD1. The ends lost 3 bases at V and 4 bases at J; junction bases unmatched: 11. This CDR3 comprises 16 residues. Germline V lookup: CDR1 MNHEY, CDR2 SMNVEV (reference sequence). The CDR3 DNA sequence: TGTGCCAGCAGTTTCCAACCCCGACAGGGGAGATACGAGCAGTACTTC. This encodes CASSFQPRQGRYEQYF.

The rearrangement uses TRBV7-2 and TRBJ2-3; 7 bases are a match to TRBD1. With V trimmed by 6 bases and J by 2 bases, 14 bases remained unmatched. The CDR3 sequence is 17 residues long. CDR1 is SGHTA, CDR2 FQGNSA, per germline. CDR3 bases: TGTGCCAGCAGACCATCCCGGGACAGACATTACACAGATACGCAGTATTTT. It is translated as CASRPSRDRHYTDTQYF. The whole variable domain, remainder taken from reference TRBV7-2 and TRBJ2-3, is GAGVSQSPSNKVTEKGKDVELRCDPISGHTALYWYRQSLGQGLEFLIYFQGNSAPDKSGLPSDRFSAERTGGSVSTLTIQRTQQEDSAVYLCASRPSRDRHYTDTQYFGPGTRLTVL.

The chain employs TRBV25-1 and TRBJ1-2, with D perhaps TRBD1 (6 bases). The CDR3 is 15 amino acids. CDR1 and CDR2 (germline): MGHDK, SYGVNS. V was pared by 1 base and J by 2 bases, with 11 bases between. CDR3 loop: CASSELGAFNYGYTF. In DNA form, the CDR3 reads TGTGCCAGCAGTGAATTGGGGGCCTTCAACTATGGCTACACCTTC.

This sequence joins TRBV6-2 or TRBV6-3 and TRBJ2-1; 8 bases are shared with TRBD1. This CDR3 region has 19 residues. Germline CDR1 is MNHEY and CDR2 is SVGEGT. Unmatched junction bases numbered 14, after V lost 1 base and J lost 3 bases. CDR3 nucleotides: TGTGCCAGCAGTTACTGGGGGACAGGAAAAGTGCAGAACTACAATGAGCAGTTCTTC. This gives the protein CASSYWGTGKVQNYNEQFF.

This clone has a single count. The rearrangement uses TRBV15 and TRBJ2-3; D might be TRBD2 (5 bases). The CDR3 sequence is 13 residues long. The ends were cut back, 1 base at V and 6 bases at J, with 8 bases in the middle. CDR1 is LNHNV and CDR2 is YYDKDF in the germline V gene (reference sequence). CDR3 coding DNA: TGTGCCACCAGCAGAGGGACTTCCGATACGCAGTATTTT. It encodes CATSRGTSDTQYF.

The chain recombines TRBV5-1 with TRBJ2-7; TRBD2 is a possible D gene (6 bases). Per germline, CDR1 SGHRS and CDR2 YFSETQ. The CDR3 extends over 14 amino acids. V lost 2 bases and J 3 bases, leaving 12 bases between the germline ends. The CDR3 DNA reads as TGCGCCAGCAGCTTCCGGGAGTCTCACTACGAGCAGTACTTC. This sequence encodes CASSFRESHYEQYF.

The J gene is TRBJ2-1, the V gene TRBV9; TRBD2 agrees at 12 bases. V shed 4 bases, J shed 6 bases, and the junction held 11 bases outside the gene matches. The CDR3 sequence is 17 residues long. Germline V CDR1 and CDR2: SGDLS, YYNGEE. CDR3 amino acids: CASSPHPLAGGTNEQFF. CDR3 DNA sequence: TGTGCCAGCAGCCCGCACCCCCTAGCGGGGGGGACCAATGAGCAGTTCTTC.